This T cell receptor (beta chain) appears in the sequencing data of a study of OX40 agonist ivuxolimab in advanced cancers. Study-wide results and limits: Partly responding patients at 0.1-3.0 mg/kg showed some of the smallest clonal expansion.

Germline assignment: CDR1 MDHEN and CDR2 SYDVKM. The CDR3 contains 14 residues. Unmatched junction bases numbered 2, after V lost 5 bases and J lost 5 bases. The assay was immunoSEQ multiplex PCR, and TCRdb's table has in-frame clones only and misses some. This sample has around 100,000 clones; about 90% occur once, and the top ten carry about 0.16%. In regard to this clone: Its antigen remains unidentified.

The source material was CD4+ or CD8+ T cells sorted from blood, sampled in a trial of the OX40 agonist ivuxolimab. J is TRBJ2-7 and V is TRBV28; TRBD2 aligns across 14 bases. This clonotype was obtained from an adult with an advanced solid tumor such as melanoma, head and neck, liver or kidney cancer. The CDR3, as DNA: TGTGCCAGCAGTGGGACTAGCGGGAGTGACGAGCAGTACTTC. Its protein product is CASSGTSGSDEQYF. Based on the CDR3 plus reference TRBV28 and TRBJ2-7, the full variable domain is DVKVTQSSRYLVKRTGEKVFLECVQDMDHENMFWYRQDPGLGLRLIYFSYDVKMKEKGDIPEGYSVSREKKERFSLILESASTNQTSMYLCASSGTSGSDEQYFGPGTRLTVT.